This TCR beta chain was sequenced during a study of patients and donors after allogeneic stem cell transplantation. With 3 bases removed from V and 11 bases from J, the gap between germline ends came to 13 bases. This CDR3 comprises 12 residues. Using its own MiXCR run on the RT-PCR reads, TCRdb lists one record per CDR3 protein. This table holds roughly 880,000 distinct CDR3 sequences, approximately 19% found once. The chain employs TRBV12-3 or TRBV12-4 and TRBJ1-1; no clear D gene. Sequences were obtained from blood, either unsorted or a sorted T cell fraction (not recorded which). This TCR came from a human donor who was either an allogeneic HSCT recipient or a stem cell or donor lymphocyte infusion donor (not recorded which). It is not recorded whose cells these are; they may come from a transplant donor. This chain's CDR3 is CASSFSSPRAFF. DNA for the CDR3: TGTGCCAGCAGTTTTAGTTCACCAAGGGCTTTCTTT.